These 32 T cell receptor beta chains came from one sample sequenced in a study of blood T cell repertoires in COVID-19. The assay was immunoSEQ multiplex PCR, and TCRdb's table has in-frame clones only and misses some. Among approximately 290,000 clones listed, more than 85% were seen once. Specimen: peripheral blood. Receptors were obtained from a man aged 25 to 40 with acute or convalescent COVID-19.

This chain connects TRBV5-8 to TRBJ2-7, with 9 bases that match TRBD1. Trimming at V came to 7 bases and at J to 7 bases, leaving 6 bases not matched to a gene. From germline, CDR1 is SGHTS and CDR2 YDEGEE. The CDR3 loop spans 12 amino acids. CDR3 residues: CASRGTGWEQYF. The CDR3 nucleotides read TGTGCCAGCCGGGGGACAGGGTGGGAGCAGTACTTC.

The chain couples TRBV28 to TRBJ1-1; 11 bases match TRBD1. CDR3 length equals 16 residues. V was clipped by 5 bases and J by 4 bases; unmatched bases: 9. In germline, CDR1 is MDHEN, CDR2 SYDVKM. The chain's CDR3 is CASSASGTGGTTEAFF. As DNA, the CDR3 is TGTGCCAGCAGTGCCTCCGGGACAGGGGGAACCACTGAAGCTTTCTTT.

The rearrangement uses TRBV2 and TRBJ2-2, with D maybe TRBD2 (7 bases). V was shortened by 4 bases and J by 6 bases, with 15 bases between the two germline ends. The CDR3 runs to 15 residues. The V gene's germline CDR1 is SNHLY and CDR2 FYNNEI. In DNA form, the CDR3 reads TGTGCCAGCAGTGCGGAACAGGGAGGGGCCGGGGAGCTGTTTTTT. Translation: CASSAEQGGAGELFF.

V gene TRBV30 combines with J gene TRBJ2-3; D possibly corresponds to TRBD2 (5 bases). Germline values: CDR1 GTSNPN, CDR2 SVGIG (reference sequence). The CDR3 totals 15 residues. V lost 0 bases to trimming and J lost 1 base, with 11 bases between them. CDR3 sequence (DNA): TGTGCCTGGAGTGTAGGGCTAGCCGGCACAGATACGCAGTATTTT. It encodes CAWSVGLAGTDTQYF.

This clone occurred once. The chain links TRBV28 to TRBJ1-1; no clear D gene. The CDR3 spans 13 residues. Per germline, CDR1 MDHEN and CDR2 SYDVKM. Deletions cut 8 bases from V and 11 bases from J, with 21 bases between. CDR3 protein: CASGEPLTYVAFF. In nucleotides, the CDR3 is TGTGCCAGCGGCGAACCTCTGACATATGTGGCTTTCTTT.

This chain links TRBV2 with TRBJ1-1; 11 nucleotides agree with TRBD1. This CDR3 region has 13 residues. Unmatched junction bases numbered 2, after V lost 7 bases and J lost 4 bases. Germline values: CDR1 SNHLY, CDR2 FYNNEI. The CDR3 coding sequence is TGTGCCAGCACGGACAGGGGGCTCACTGAAGCTTTCTTT. Protein: CASTDRGLTEAFF. The full variable domain, rest sourced from reference TRBV2 and TRBJ1-1, is EPEVTQTPSHQVTQMGQEVILRCVPISNHLYFYWYRQILGQKVEFLVSFYNNEISEKSEIFDDQFSVERPDGSNFTLKIRSTKLEDSAMYFCASTDRGLTEAFFGQGTRLTVV.

This chain joins TRBV6-5 and TRBJ2-5; perhaps TRBD2 as D (6 bases). The CDR3 sequence is 13 residues long. Germline V gives CDR1 MNHEY, CDR2 SVGAGI. V lost 7 bases to trimming and J lost 9 bases, with 18 bases between them. This CDR3 is CASTSVPKGAQYF. For the CDR3, the DNA is TGTGCCAGCACTAGCGTTCCTAAAGGGGCCCAGTACTTC.

This clone was counted a few times. This sequence joins TRBV9 and TRBJ1-4, with 8 nucleotides matching TRBD1. The ends lost 3 bases at V and 1 base at J; junction bases unmatched: 5. This CDR3 comprises 16 residues. CDR1 SGDLS and CDR2 YYNGEE come from the germline V gene. The CDR3 region has the DNA TGTGCCAGCAGCGCCGATGGACAGGGAACTAATGAAAAACTGTTTTTT. It specifies CASSADGQGTNEKLFF. The variable domain in full, completed from reference TRBV9 and TRBJ1-4, reads DSGVTQTPKHLITATGQRVTLRCSPRSGDLSVYWYQQSLDQGLQFLIQYYNGEERAKGNILERFSAQQFPDLHSELNLSSLELGDSALYFCASSADGQGTNEKLFFGSGTQLSVL.

This chain joins TRBV7-3 and TRBJ2-2; 7 bases match TRBD2. J gave up 1 base and V 5 bases, and 7 bases lay outside the gene matches. This CDR3 is built from 16 residues. Germline V CDR1 and CDR2: SGHTA, FQGTGA. Here the CDR3 DNA reads TGTGCCAGCAGCCCTCAAGAGCGGGGGAACACCGGGGAGCTGTTTTTT. Amino acid sequence: CASSPQERGNTGELFF.

The chain recombines TRBV4-2 with TRBJ2-2; a possible D gene is TRBD1 (5 bases). This CDR3 comprises 13 residues. The V end was cut by 5 bases, the J end by 11 bases, with 15 bases between. The germline V gene has CDR1 LGHNA and CDR2 YNFKEQ. CDR3 in amino acids: CASSRTNPRELFF. DNA for the CDR3: TGTGCCAGCAGCAGGACAAATCCCAGAGAGCTGTTTTTT.

The chain joins TRBV5-1 to TRBJ2-5; 9 positions agree with TRBD2. The junction had 11 bases not matched to a gene; V was cut back by 7 bases and J by 4 bases. Germline V gene sequence: CDR1 SGHRS, CDR2 YFSETQ. The CDR3 loop spans 15 amino acids. CDR3 residues: CASAGGWAVAETQYF. CDR3 sequence (DNA): TGCGCCAGCGCGGGAGGGTGGGCAGTAGCAGAGACCCAGTACTTC.

The chain has TRBV3-1 (or the pseudogene TRBV3-2) and TRBJ1-4, with TRBD1 matching 9 bases. Germline V gives CDR1 LGHDT, CDR2 YNNKEL (reference sequence). There are 15 residues in the CDR3. The trim removed 6 bases at V and 3 bases at J, leaving 5 bases unmatched. CDR3 DNA sequence: TGTGCCAGCAGGCGACAGGGGGAAGCTAATGAAAAACTGTTTTTT. Translation: CASRRQGEANEKLFF.

The V and J genes are TRBV6-2 or TRBV6-3 and TRBJ2-2, with a possible D match to TRBD2 (6 bases). V lost 6 bases to trimming and J lost 5 bases, with 19 bases between them. CDR3 length equals 16 residues. Germline CDR1 and CDR2: MNHEY and SVGEGT. The CDR3 loop reads CASSPSSTGGTGELFF. CDR3 sequence (DNA): TGTGCCAGCAGCCCTTCCTCGACTGGGGGGACCGGGGAGCTGTTTTTT.

The genes are TRBV3-1 (or the pseudogene TRBV3-2) and TRBJ1-6; D unresolved. Trimming left V 2 bases short and J 10 bases short, with 12 bases between. Germline assignment: CDR1 LGHDT and CDR2 YNNKEL (reference sequence). This CDR3 contains 14 residues. CDR3 bases: TGTGCCAGCAGCCAACATCGTCCGGGGTCACCCCTCCACTTT. Its translation is CASSQHRPGSPLHF.

CDR3 residues: CASSLLPANTGELFF. CDR3 DNA sequence: TGTGCCAGCAGCTTATTGCCAGCGAACACCGGGGAGCTGTTTTTT. The chain joins TRBV7-2 to TRBJ2-2; D is unclear. Trimming took off 2 bases at V and 0 bases at J, with 7 bases between the two ends. CDR3 size: 15 residues. Germline V gene lookup returns CDR1 SGHTA and CDR2 FQGNSA.

The gene calls are TRBV2 and TRBJ2-5; D perhaps matches TRBD1 (6 bases). V was clipped by 2 bases and J by 4 bases, with 14 bases between them. The length of the CDR3 is 15 residues. Germline CDR1 and CDR2: SNHLY and FYNNEI. CDR3 nucleotides: TGTGCCAGCAGTGAAAATTCAGGGGCGGCAGAGACCCAGTACTTC. It encodes CASSENSGAAETQYF.

The chain couples TRBV28 to TRBJ1-2; the match to TRBD1 covers 10 bases. Germline CDR1 and CDR2: MDHEN and SYDVKM. The CDR3 spans 16 residues. The V gene end was trimmed by 5 bases and the J gene end by 4 bases; junction bases not matched to a gene: 10. The CDR3 coding sequence is TGTGCCAGCAGTCCAACCGGGACAGGGGCACCCTATGGCTACACCTTC. Protein sequence: CASSPTGTGAPYGYTF.

V gene TRBV11-2 combines with J gene TRBJ1-4, with no clear D. CDR3 length equals 14 residues. V lost 4 bases, J lost 0 bases, and 6 bases lay in between. Per germline, CDR1 SGHAT and CDR2 FQNNGV. The CDR3 DNA reads TGTGCCAGCAGCTACACATCAACTAATGAAAAACTGTTTTTT. Protein sequence: CASSYTSTNEKLFF.

V usage is TRBV5-1 and J usage is TRBJ1-2; weak D call: TRBD1 (5 bases). The V gene lost 0 bases and the J gene lost 6 bases, with 15 bases spanning the gap. Germline V gene lookup returns CDR1 SGHRS and CDR2 YFSETQ. This CDR3 contains 15 residues. The CDR3 reads CASSLDQGSNDGYTF. The CDR3 coding sequence is TGCGCCAGCAGCTTGGACCAGGGATCCAATGATGGCTACACCTTC. The variable domain in full, completed from reference TRBV5-1 and TRBJ1-2, reads KAGVTQTPRYLIKTRGQQVTLSCSPISGHRSVSWYQQTPGQGLQFLFEYFSETQRNKGNFPGRFSGRQFSNSRSEMNVSTLELGDSALYLCASSLDQGSNDGYTFGSGTRLTVV.

The chain carries TRBV28 and TRBJ2-7; TRBD2 is a possible D gene (5 bases). The germline gives CDR1 MDHEN, CDR2 SYDVKM. V was shortened by 6 bases and J by 2 bases, with 11 bases between the two germline ends. The CDR3 sequence is 13 residues long. As DNA, the CDR3 is TGTGCCAGCAGCGTGATCGGGGCCTACGAGCAGTACTTC. Amino acids: CASSVIGAYEQYF.

This rearrangement joins TRBV30 to TRBJ1-2, with TRBD1 matching over 7 bases. From germline, CDR1 is GTSNPN and CDR2 SVGIG (reference sequence). The CDR3 length is 11 residues. V was pared by 8 bases and J by 7 bases, with 7 bases of the junction left unmatched. The CDR3 loop is CAHEGALGYTF. Here the CDR3 DNA reads TGTGCCCACGAGGGGGCACTTGGCTACACCTTC. The whole variable domain, filled in from reference TRBV30 and TRBJ1-2, reads SQTIHQWPATLVQPVGSPLSLECTVEGTSNPNLYWYRQAAGRGLQLLFYSVGIGQISSEVPQNLSASRPQDRQFILSSKKLLLSDSGFYLCAHEGALGYTFGSGTRLTVV.

The chain combines TRBV28 with TRBJ2-3; 7 bases agree with TRBD2. Germline-derived CDR1 and CDR2 are MDHEN and SYDVKM. CDR3 size: 18 residues. The junction had 20 bases not matched to a gene; V was cut back by 8 bases and J by 3 bases. CDR3 nucleotide sequence: TGTGCCAGCGCCCCGGAGGAATGGGAAGGCGGGAGAACAGATACGCAGTATTTT. Its protein is CASAPEEWEGGRTDTQYF.

The rearrangement links TRBV21-1 to TRBJ2-2; the table's TRBD1 call for D was not verified on the DNA. TRBV21-1 is a pseudogene locus. The CDR3 sequence is 17 residues long. The CDR3 DNA sequence: TGTGCCAGCAGCACAGGCTCCCGGGACAGACCCACCGGGGAGCTGTTTTTT. Translation gives CASSTGSRDRPTGELFF.

This clone was found a few times. This chain links TRBV19 with TRBJ1-1, with a tentative D call TRBD1 (6 bases). Germline CDR1 is LNHDA and CDR2 is SQIVND (reference sequence). V lost 6 bases and J 3 bases, leaving 17 bases between the germline ends. The CDR3 sequence is 15 residues long. The CDR3: CASSFSRGIYTEAFF. Written as DNA, the CDR3 is TGTGCCAGTAGCTTTAGCAGGGGAATTTACACTGAAGCTTTCTTT.

There are a few counts of this clone. This chain connects TRBV14 to TRBJ1-5; no clear D. The CDR3 has 12 residues. The germline V and J ends were trimmed by 4 bases and 6 bases, with 7 bases remaining between them. The germline gives CDR1 SGHDN, CDR2 FVKESK. In DNA form, the CDR3 reads TGTGCCAGCAGCCTCAGCGGTCAGCCCCAGCATTTT. Translated: CASSLSGQPQHF.

The chain joins TRBV5-1 to TRBJ1-1; D remains unclear. There are 14 residues in the CDR3. V dropped 4 bases and J dropped 1 base, with 11 bases sitting between them. CDR1 is SGHRS, CDR2 YFSETQ, per germline. This chain's CDR3 is CASSPITANTEAFF. As DNA, the CDR3 is TGCGCCAGCAGCCCGATTACAGCGAACACTGAAGCTTTCTTT.

This chain uses TRBV2 with TRBJ1-5, with a possible D match to TRBD1 (5 bases). This CDR3 is built from 17 residues. Trimming took off 4 bases at V and 1 base at J, with 17 bases between the two ends. Germline CDR1 SNHLY, CDR2 FYNNEI. Written as DNA, the CDR3 is TGTGCCAGCAGTGTGTTGGCCAGGGAGGCGAGCAATCAGCCCCAGCATTTT. This encodes CASSVLAREASNQPQHF.

The chain links TRBV6-5 to TRBJ2-1; 8 bases are shared with TRBD2. Trimming removed 7 bases from V and 7 bases from J; junction bases left unmatched: 12. Germline V CDR1 and CDR2: MNHEY, SVGAGI. CDR3 length: 15 residues. CDR3 sequence (DNA): TGTGCCAGCACCCAGCCATCGGGGGGGCGTAATGAGCAGTTCTTC. This encodes CASTQPSGGRNEQFF.

This clone was recorded a few times. The J gene is TRBJ2-2, the V gene TRBV6-5; D not certain. This CDR3 region has 13 residues. V was cut by 6 bases and J by 1 base, with 6 bases left in between. CDR1 and CDR2 (germline): MNHEY, SVGAGI. The CDR3 region has the DNA TGTGCCAGCAGACTCCAGAACACCGGGGAGCTGTTTTTT. Its protein product is CASRLQNTGELFF.

The chain uses TRBV19 and TRBJ2-5; 8 bases line up with TRBD2. Trimming cost V 3 bases and J 0 bases; bases outside gene matches: 9. This CDR3 spans 17 amino acids. CDR1 is LNHDA, CDR2 SQIVND, per germline (reference sequence). For the CDR3, the DNA is TGTGCCAGTAGTATTGGCTATAGCGGGGCTAACCAAGAGACCCAGTACTTC. This encodes CASSIGYSGANQETQYF.

This chain links TRBV24-1 with TRBJ2-3; TRBD2 matches 10 bases. V gave up 0 bases and J gave up 6 bases; unmatched junction bases: 5. The CDR3 extends over 16 amino acids. Germline CDR1 and CDR2: KGHDR and SFDVKD. The CDR3 protein is CATSDLVSSGSDTQYF. The CDR3 DNA is TGTGCCACCAGTGATTTGGTATCTAGCGGGAGTGATACGCAGTATTTT.

This clone was recorded a few times. V usage is TRBV28 and J usage is TRBJ1-5; D remains unclear. Trimming removed 5 bases from V and 8 bases from J, with 7 bases in between. The CDR3 contains 11 residues. CDR1 and CDR2 from the germline V gene are MDHEN and SYDVKM. This CDR3 is CASSEGKPQHF. CDR3 DNA sequence: TGTGCCAGCAGTGAGGGAAAGCCCCAGCATTTT.